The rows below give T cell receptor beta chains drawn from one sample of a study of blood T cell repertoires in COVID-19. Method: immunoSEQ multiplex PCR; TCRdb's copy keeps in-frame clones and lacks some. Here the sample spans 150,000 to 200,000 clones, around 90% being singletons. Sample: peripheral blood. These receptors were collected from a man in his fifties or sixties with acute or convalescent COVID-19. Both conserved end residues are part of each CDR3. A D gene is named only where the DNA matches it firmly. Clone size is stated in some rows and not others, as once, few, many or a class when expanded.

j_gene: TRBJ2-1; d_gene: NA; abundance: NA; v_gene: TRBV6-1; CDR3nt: TGTGCCAGCAGTGAACTAAGGGGCAATGAGCAGTTCTTC; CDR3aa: CASSELRGNEQFF
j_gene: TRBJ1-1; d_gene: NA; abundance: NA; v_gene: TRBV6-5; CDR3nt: TGTGCCAGCAGTTACTCGAGGGGGGGCACTGAAGCTTTCTTT; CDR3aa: CASSYSRGGTEAFF
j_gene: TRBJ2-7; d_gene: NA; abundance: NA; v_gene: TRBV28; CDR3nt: TGTGCCAGCAGTTTACCAGGGGTGGGGCAGGGTGGCTACGAGCAGTACTTC; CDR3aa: CASSLPGVGQGGYEQYF
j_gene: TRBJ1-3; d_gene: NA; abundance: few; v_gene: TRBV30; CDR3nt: TGTGCCTGGGGGGGGAGTTACTCTGGAAACACCATATATTTT; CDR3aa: CAWGGSYSGNTIYF
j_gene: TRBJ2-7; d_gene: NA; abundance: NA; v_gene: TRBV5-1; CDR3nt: TGCGCCAGCAGCTTGGGAGGACTACCGGGTTACCTTTACGAGCAGTACTTC; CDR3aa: CASSLGGLPGYLYEQYF
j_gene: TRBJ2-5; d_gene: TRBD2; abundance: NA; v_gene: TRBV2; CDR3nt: TGTGCCAGCAGTGGGACTAGCGGGTTGGGGGGCCAAGAGACCCAGTACTTC; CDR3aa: CASSGTSGLGGQETQYF
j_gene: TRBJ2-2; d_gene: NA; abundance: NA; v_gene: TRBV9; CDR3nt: TGTGCCAGCAGCGGACACACGGGGTATACCGGGGAGCTGTTTTTT; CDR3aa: CASSGHTGYTGELFF
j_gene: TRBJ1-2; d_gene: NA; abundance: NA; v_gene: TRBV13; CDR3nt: TGTGCCAGCAGCACCCCAACCGGGACAAGTTATGGCTACACCTTC; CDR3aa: CASSTPTGTSYGYTF
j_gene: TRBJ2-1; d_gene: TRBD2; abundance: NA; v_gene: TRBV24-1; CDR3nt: TGTGCCACCAGTGGTCTAGCGGGGGGTGTTTCCTACAATGAGCAGTTCTTC; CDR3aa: CATSGLAGGVSYNEQFF
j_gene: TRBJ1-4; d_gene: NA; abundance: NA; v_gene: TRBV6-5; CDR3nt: TGTGCCAGCACCGGTTCGGACGGACAAAGGTTTTTT; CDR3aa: CASTGSDGQRFF
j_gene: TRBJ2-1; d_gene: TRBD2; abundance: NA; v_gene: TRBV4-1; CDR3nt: TGCGCCAGCAGCCACGGGACTAGCGGGGCAAGCTCCTACAATGAGCAGTTCTTC; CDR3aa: CASSHGTSGASSYNEQFF
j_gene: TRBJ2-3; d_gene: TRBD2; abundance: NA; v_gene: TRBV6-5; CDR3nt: TGTGCCAGCAGCAGGACTAGCGGTTACACAGATACGCAGTATTTT; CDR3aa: CASSRTSGYTDTQYF
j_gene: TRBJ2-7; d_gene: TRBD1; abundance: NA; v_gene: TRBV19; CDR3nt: TGTGCCAGTAGCCCTGGACAGGGGGCGTACGAGCAGTACTTC; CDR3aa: CASSPGQGAYEQYF
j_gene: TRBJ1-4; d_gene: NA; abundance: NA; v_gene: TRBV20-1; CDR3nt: TGCAGTGCTCCAGCCACGGGAAAACTGTTTTTT; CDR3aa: CSAPATGKLFF
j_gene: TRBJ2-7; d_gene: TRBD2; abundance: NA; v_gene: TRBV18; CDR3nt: TGTGCCAGCTCACCTTTACGACTAGCGGAGTACGAGCAGTACTTC; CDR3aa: CASSPLRLAEYEQYF
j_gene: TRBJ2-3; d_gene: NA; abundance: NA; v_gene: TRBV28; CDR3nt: TGTGCCAGCAGTTTATTTCTAAGCACAGATACGCAGTATTTT; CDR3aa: CASSLFLSTDTQYF
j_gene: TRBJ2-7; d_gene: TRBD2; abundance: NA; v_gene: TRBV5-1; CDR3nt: TGCGCCAGCAGCTTGATGGCGGGAGGGTCCTACGAGCAGTACTTC; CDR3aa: CASSLMAGGSYEQYF
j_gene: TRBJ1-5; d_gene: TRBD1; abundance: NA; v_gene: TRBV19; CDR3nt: TGTGCCAGTAGTATCCGGTGGACAGGGTCATATCAGCCCCAGCATTTT; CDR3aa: CASSIRWTGSYQPQHF
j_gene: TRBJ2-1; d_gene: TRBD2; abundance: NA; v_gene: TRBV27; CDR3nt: TGTGCCAGCAGTCTCCCGACTAGCGGGAGTTTTAATGAGCAGTTCTTC; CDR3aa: CASSLPTSGSFNEQFF
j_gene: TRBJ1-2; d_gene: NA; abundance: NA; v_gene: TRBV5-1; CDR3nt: TGCGCCAGCAGCTTTACAGGGAGCAACTATGGCTACACCTTC; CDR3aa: CASSFTGSNYGYTF
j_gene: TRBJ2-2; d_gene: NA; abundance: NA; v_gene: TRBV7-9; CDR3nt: TGTGCCAGCAGCTCTAGGCCCAACACCGGGGAGCTGTTTTTT; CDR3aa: CASSSRPNTGELFF
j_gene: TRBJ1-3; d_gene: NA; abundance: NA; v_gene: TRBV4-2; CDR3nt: TGTGCCAGCAGCCCCGGCAGGGGTCGTGGAAACACCATATATTTT; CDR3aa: CASSPGRGRGNTIYF
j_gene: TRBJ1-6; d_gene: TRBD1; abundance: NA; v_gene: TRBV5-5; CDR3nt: TGTGCCAGCAGCTTCGGACAGGGTGGTGGTTCACCCCTCCACTTT; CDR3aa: CASSFGQGGGSPLHF
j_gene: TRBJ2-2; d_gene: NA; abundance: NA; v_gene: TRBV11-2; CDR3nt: TGTGCCAGCAGCCCCGGAGGAATCGGGGAGCTGTTTTTT; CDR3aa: CASSPGGIGELFF
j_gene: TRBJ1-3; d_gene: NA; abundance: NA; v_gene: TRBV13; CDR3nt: TGTGCCAGCAGCTCCCGACTGGACACCATATATTTT; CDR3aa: CASSSRLDTIYF
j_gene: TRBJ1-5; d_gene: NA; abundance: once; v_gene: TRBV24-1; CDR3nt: TGTGCCACCAGTGACAGCGGGTGGACACGCAATCAGCCCCAGCATTTT; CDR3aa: CATSDSGWTRNQPQHF
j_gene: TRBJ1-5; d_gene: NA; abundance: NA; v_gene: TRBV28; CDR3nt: TGTGCCAGCATCGCCTTTCAGGGTAATCAGCCCCAGCATTTT; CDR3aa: CASIAFQGNQPQHF
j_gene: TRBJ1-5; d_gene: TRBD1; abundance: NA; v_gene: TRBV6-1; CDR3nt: TGTGCCAGCAGTGCCCTCCCGGGACAGGGGAATCAGCCCCAGCATTTT; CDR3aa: CASSALPGQGNQPQHF
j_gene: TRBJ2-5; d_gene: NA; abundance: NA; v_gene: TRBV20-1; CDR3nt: TGCAGTGCCAGGACTTCAGAGACCCAGTACTTC; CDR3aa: CSARTSETQYF
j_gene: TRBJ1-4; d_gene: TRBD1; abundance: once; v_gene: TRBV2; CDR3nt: TGTGCCAGCACCGCAGGGGGACAGGGGAATGAAAAACTGTTTTTT; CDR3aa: CASTAGGQGNEKLFF